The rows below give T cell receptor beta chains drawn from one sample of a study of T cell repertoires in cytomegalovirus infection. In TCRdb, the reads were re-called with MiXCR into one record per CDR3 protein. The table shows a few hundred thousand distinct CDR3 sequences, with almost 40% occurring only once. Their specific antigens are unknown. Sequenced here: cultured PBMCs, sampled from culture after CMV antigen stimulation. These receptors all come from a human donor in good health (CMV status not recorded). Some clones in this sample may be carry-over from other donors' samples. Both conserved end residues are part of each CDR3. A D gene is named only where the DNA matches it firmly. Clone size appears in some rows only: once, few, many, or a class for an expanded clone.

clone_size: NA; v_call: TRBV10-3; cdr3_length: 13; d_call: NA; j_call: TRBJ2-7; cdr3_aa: CAIGSGAPYEQYF; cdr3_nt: TGTGCCATCGGGTCCGGGGCCCCATACGAGCAGTACTTC
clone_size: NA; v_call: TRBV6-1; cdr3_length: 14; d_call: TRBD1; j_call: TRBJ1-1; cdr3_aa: CASSPYTGGTEAFF; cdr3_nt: TGTGCCAGCAGTCCTTACACAGGGGGCACTGAAGCTTTCTTT
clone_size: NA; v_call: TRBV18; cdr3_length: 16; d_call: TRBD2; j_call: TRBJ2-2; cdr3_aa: CASSLQGLAGTGELFF; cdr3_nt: TGTGCCAGCTCACTCCAGGGACTAGCGGGAACCGGGGAGCTGTTTTTT
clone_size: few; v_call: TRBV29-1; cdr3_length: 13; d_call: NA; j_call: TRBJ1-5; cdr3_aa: CSVAQNSNQPQHF; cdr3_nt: TGCAGCGTGGCACAGAATAGCAATCAGCCCCAGCATTTT
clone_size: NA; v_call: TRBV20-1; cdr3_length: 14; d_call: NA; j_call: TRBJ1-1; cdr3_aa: CSAGLTTLNTEAFF; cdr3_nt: TGCAGTGCTGGGTTGACAACCTTGAACACTGAAGCTTTCTTT
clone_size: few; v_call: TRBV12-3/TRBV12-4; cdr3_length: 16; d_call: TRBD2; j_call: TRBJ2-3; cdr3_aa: CASSLTSGGGADTQYF; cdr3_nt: TGTGCCAGCAGTTTGACTAGCGGGGGGGGTGCAGATACGCAGTATTTT
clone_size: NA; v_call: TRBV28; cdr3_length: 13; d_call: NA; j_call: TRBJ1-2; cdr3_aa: CASSIGGDYGYTF; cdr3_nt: TGTGCCAGCAGCATAGGGGGGGACTATGGCTACACCTTC
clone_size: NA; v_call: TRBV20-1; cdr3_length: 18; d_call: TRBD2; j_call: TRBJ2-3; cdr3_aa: CSARTTSGSGGGTDTQYF; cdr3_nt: TGCAGTGCTAGAACAACAAGCGGGAGCGGGGGTGGCACAGATACGCAGTATTTT
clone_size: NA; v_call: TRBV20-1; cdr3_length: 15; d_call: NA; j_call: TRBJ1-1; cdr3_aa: CSARASTVGNTEAFF; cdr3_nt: TGCAGTGCTAGAGCCTCGACAGTGGGGAACACTGAAGCTTTCTTT
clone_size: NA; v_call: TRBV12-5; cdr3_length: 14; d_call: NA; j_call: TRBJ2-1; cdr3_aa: CASGLGLGHNEQFF; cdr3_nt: TGTGCTAGTGGTTTGGGACTAGGCCACAATGAGCAGTTCTTC
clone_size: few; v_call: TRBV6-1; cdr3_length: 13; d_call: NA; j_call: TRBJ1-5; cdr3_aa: CASEDRGNQPQHF; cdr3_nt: TGTGCCAGCGAGGACAGAGGCAATCAGCCCCAGCATTTT
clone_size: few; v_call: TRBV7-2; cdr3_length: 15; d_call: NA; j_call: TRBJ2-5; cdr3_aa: CASSFVGGSEETQYF; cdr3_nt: TGTGCCAGCAGCTTTGTGGGGGGCTCAGAAGAGACCCAGTACTTC
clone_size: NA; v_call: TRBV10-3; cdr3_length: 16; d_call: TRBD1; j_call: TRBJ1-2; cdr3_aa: CAISEKDRDLNYGYTF; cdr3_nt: TGTGCCATCAGTGAGAAGGACAGGGACCTTAACTATGGCTACACCTTC
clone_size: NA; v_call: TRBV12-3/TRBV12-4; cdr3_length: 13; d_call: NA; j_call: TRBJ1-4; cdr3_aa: CASSQIISGELFF; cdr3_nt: TGTGCCAGCAGCCAGATTATATCCGGGGAACTGTTTTTT
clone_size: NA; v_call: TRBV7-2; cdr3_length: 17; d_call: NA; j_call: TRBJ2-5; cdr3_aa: CASSRGAVRQGQETQYF; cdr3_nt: TGTGCCAGCAGTCGAGGGGCCGTGCGCCAGGGGCAAGAGACCCAGTACTTC
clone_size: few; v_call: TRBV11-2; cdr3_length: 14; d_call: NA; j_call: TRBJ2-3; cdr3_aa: CASSLLDSADTQYF; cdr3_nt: TGTGCCAGCAGCCTCCTTGACTCTGCAGATACGCAGTATTTT
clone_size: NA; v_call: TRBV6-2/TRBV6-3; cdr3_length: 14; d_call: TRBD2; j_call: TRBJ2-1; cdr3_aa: CASSWAAGAPEQFF; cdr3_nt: TGTGCCAGCAGTTGGGCAGCGGGAGCCCCGGAGCAGTTCTTC
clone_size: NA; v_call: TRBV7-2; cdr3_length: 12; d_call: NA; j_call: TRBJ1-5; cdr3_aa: CASSIGPQPQHF; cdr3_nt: TGTGCCAGCAGCATCGGTCCTCAGCCCCAGCATTTT
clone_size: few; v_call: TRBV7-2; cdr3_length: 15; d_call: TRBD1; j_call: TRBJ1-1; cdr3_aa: CASSPYSPRDSEAFF; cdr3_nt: TGTGCCAGCAGCCCATACTCCCCTCGGGACAGTGAAGCTTTCTTT